This T cell receptor (beta chain) was found in a study of identical twins. One entry per CDR3 protein results from TCRdb running MiXCR on the 5' RACE reads. This repertoire shows about 220,000 distinct CDR3 sequences, about 6.7% found once; its top ten account for about 14%. CDR1 and CDR2 (germline): ENHRY, SYGVKD. Trimming at V came to 0 bases and at J to 8 bases, leaving 9 bases not matched to a gene. The CDR3 has 17 residues. This clonotype was picked up a small number of times. This same sample was also taken into another study, of T cells expressing NK-cell markers.

V and J are TRBV10-3 and TRBJ2-2; 10 bases are a match to TRBD1. The sequenced sample consisted of CD8+ T cells sorted from blood. The sequence came from a woman in her late teens or twenties in good health. Here the CDR3 reads CAISESHDRGPAGELFF. Here the CDR3 DNA reads TGTGCCATCAGTGAGTCGCACGACAGGGGGCCTGCTGGGGAGCTGTTTTTT.